Below are 5 T cell receptor beta chains sequenced from a single sample in a study of PD-1 blockade in classical Hodgkin lymphoma. Produced via immunoSEQ multiplex PCR; TCRdb's table is partial and in-frame only. The top ten clones hold around 8% of a sample with 20,000 to 30,000 clones, 70% to 90% of them seen once. All patients relapsed after autologous stem cell transplantation, and brentuximab vedotin exposure varied. The sample here was peripheral blood mononuclear cells (PBMCs), taken before the second cycle of nivolumab. These receptors were obtained from a human donor with classical Hodgkin lymphoma.

The J gene is TRBJ1-3, the V gene TRBV19; TRBD1 might be the D (6 bases). Germline V gene lookup returns CDR1 LNHDA and CDR2 SQIVND (reference sequence). Trimming stripped 2 bases from V and 0 bases from J, with 11 bases between. CDR3 length: 16 residues. CDR3 DNA sequence: TGTGCCAGTAGTATAATACAGGGCCTCTCTGGAAACACCATATATTTT. Translation gives CASSIIQGLSGNTIYF.

The rearrangement links TRBV10-2 to TRBJ2-5; D is ambiguous. TRBJ2-7 explains the end of the DNA better; the J call may be wrong. This CDR3 comprises 16 residues. CDR1 is WSHSY and CDR2 is SAAADI in the germline V gene. The CDR3 nucleotides read TGCGCCAGCAGTGAGGGGCAGGCGATGATAGCCTACGAGCAGTACTTC. This translates into CASSEGQAMIAYEQYF.

This clone has a single count. The chain joins TRBV7-2 to TRBJ1-3; D is ambiguous. This CDR3 has 15 amino acids. The V end was cut by 1 base, the J end by 4 bases, with 11 bases between. Germline V gives CDR1 SGHTA, CDR2 FQGNSA. CDR3 amino acids: CASSLGGWAGNTIYF. Written as DNA, the CDR3 is TGTGCCAGCAGCTTAGGAGGCTGGGCCGGAAACACCATATATTTT.

The V call is TRBV6-5, the J call TRBJ1-5, with D possibly matching TRBD1 (5 bases). The CDR3 loop spans 13 amino acids. The germline V gene encodes CDR1 MNHEY and CDR2 SVGAGI. The V gene lost 7 bases and the J gene lost 4 bases, with 11 bases spanning the gap. CDR3 DNA: TGTGCCAGCACCCCCTCAGGGAATCAGCCCCAGCATTTT. Encoded protein: CASTPSGNQPQHF.

This chain links TRBV4-2 with TRBJ2-3; D perhaps matches TRBD2 (7 bases). The germline V and J ends were trimmed by 2 bases and 5 bases, with 23 bases remaining between them. The germline gives CDR1 LGHNA, CDR2 YNFKEQ. This CDR3 contains 18 residues. This CDR3 reads CASSQPVPGAGRGDTQYF. The DNA of the CDR3 is TGTGCCAGCAGCCAACCCGTTCCGGGGGCAGGGAGGGGAGATACGCAGTATTTT.